This T cell receptor (beta chain) was sequenced for a study of CXCR3-negative and CXCR3-positive naive CD8 T cells. Regarding the study as a whole: Diversity in memory CD8+ cells fell much lower than the comparably high levels seen in both naive subsets.

The method, 5' RACE with UMI labels, was used to prepare the TRB cDNA libraries. TCRdb re-called the 5' RACE reads, yielding one record per CDR3 amino acid sequence without DNA. This sample lists 75,000 to 100,000 distinct CDR3 sequences; its ten largest clones have around 1.5%. From germline, CDR1 is LNHNV and CDR2 YYDKDF (reference sequence). This CDR3 is 18 amino acids long. On this clonotype itself: What it binds is unknown.

The clonotype was recovered from a human donor in good health. Some clones in this sample may be carry-over from other donors' samples. The sample consisted of naive CXCR3- CD8+ T cells from blood. The subset: CD45RO-CCR7+CD27+CD95- naive CD8+ T cells lacking CXCR3 (TNR3-). The chain joins TRBV15 to TRBJ2-6; TCRdb reports TRBD1, a call that lacks DNA to check it against. The CDR3: CATSSTEARGSGANVLTF. Variable domain in full (rest from reference TRBV15 and TRBJ2-6): DAMVIQNPRYQVTQFGKPVTLSCSQTLNHNVMYWYQQKSSQAPKLLFHYYDKDFNNEADTPDNFQSRRPNTSFCFLDIRSPGLGDTAMYLCATSSTEARGSGANVLTFGAGSRLTVL.